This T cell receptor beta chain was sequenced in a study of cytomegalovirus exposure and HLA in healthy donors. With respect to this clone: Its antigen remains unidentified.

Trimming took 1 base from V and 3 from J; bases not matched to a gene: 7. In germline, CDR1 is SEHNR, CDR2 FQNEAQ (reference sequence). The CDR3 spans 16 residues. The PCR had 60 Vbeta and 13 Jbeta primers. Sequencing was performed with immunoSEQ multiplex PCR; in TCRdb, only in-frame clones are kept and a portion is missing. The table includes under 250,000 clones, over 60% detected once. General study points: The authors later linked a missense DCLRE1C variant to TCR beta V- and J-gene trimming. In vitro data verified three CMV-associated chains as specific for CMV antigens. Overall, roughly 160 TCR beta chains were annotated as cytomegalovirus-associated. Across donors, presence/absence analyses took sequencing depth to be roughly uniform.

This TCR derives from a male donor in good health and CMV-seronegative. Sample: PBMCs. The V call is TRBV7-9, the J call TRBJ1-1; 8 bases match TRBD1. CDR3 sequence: CASSLGGTGGYTEAFF. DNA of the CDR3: TGTGCCAGCAGCTTAGGGGGGACAGGAGGCTACACTGAAGCTTTCTTT.